What follows describes a single T cell receptor beta chain. Its target is not known. Treatment meaning: oral pan-JAK inhibitor, 5-10 mg twice daily. It was from alopecia areata patients that lesional scalp punch biopsies and peripheral blood were collected. Reverse transcribed after extraction, RNA yielded cDNA as the sequencing template. This table comes from immunoSEQ multiplex PCR, and its TCRdb copy is limited to in-frame clones, with some not included. This table has 150,000 to 200,000 clones, roughly 64% appearing once. The record originates from a study of CD8+ T cells in alopecia areata. Study at large: Oral tofacitinib (5 to 10 mg twice daily) was administered to treated patients.

Notes on the study in general: Throughout tofacitinib, many expanded lesional clones continued to persist in scalp and blood. For patients receiving tofacitinib, scalp clonality and expanded CD8+ clones among the top 100 significantly decreased.

CDR3 length: 11 amino acids. CDR1 SQVTM and CDR2 ANQGSEA come from the germline V gene. The V end lost 7 bases, the J end lost 7 bases, and 14 bases lay between the germline ends. The J gene is TRBJ2-7, the V gene TRBV29-1; D is possibly TRBD1 (5 bases). The sequence derives from a human donor with alopecia areata. The source material was CD4+ T cells sorted from blood, sampled at week 24, from a patient treated with tofacitinib. CDR3 sequence (DNA): TGCAGCGCCGGACCTCAGGGAGAGCAGTACTTC. Amino acids: CSAGPQGEQYF.